This TCR beta chain was sequenced for a study of identical twins. Study outcomes and limitations: Cross-sectional statistics, not tracking of the same donors, supported the conclusions.

The CDR3 totals 16 residues. V was clipped by 2 bases and J by 3 bases, with 17 bases between them. CDR1 is KGHSH and CDR2 is LQKENI in the germline V gene. As to this clonotype: Its specificity is unknown.

TCRdb reanalysed the 5' RACE reads using MiXCR and keeps one entry per CDR3 protein. The table has about 500,000 distinct CDR3 sequences, 13% to 15% seen once. The same specimen was also included in a second study, on yellow fever vaccine responses in identical twins.

The sequenced sample was CD4+ T cells sorted from blood. This receptor was identified in a woman younger than 35 in good health. This sequence joins TRBV18 and TRBJ2-7, with D perhaps being TRBD1 or TRBD2 (6 bases each). CDR3 coding DNA: TGTGCCAGCTCACCAACCCCAGGGGCGGGGATCTACGAGCAGTACTTC. It specifies CASSPTPGAGIYEQYF.